Below are 24 T cell receptor beta chains sequenced from a single sample in a study of cytotoxic CD8 clonotypes in ibrutinib-treated CLL. Generated by immunoSEQ multiplex PCR, the TCRdb table keeps only in-frame clones and is missing some. Of around 42,000 clones in the sample, 50% to 80% were seen once. Material: PBMCs, obtained after 24 months of ibrutinib treatment. The receptors shown here come from a human donor with chronic lymphocytic leukemia.

The chain combines TRBV10-3 with TRBJ2-7; 13 bases line up with TRBD2. The germline V gene has CDR1 ENHRY and CDR2 SYGVKD. This CDR3 is 16 amino acids long. Trimming at V came to 8 bases and at J to 3 bases, leaving 10 bases not matched to a gene. The CDR3 bases are TGTGCCATCGGACTAGCGGGAGCCATGGGTTTCTACGAGCAGTACTTC. Encoded protein: CAIGLAGAMGFYEQYF.

This sequence joins TRBV2 and TRBJ2-2; 7 nucleotides align to TRBD1. With V trimmed by 6 bases and J by 2 bases, 6 bases remained unmatched. The CDR3 contains 15 residues. The germline V gene encodes CDR1 SNHLY and CDR2 FYNNEI. The CDR3 sequence: CASRVTGVNTGELFF. The CDR3 region has the DNA TGTGCCAGCAGGGTCACAGGGGTTAACACCGGGGAGCTGTTTTTT.

The rearrangement joins TRBV27 to TRBJ1-3; 8 bases fit TRBD1. The CDR3 is made up of 16 amino acids. Germline loops: CDR1 MNHEY, CDR2 SMNVEV (reference sequence). V was pared by 2 bases and J by 1 base, with 4 bases of the junction left unmatched. CDR3 region: CASSLNRGLSGNTIYF. The CDR3 DNA follows: TGTGCCAGCAGTTTAAACAGGGGGTTATCTGGAAACACCATATATTTT.

This clone turned up a few times. This rearrangement joins TRBV30 to TRBJ2-3, with unresolved D. Germline lookup yields CDR1 GTSNPN and CDR2 SVGIG (reference sequence). V was cut by 0 bases and J by 2 bases, with 6 bases left in between. The CDR3 has 13 amino acids. As DNA, the CDR3 is TGTGCCTGGAGTGTACTTTACACAGATACGCAGTATTTT. It encodes CAWSVLYTDTQYF.

The CDR3 sequence is CASSEAETGGYGYTF. The CDR3 region has the DNA TGTGCCAGCAGTGAAGCTGAGACAGGGGGCTATGGCTACACCTTC. V gene TRBV2 combines with J gene TRBJ1-2; 9 bases agree with TRBD1. The length of the CDR3 is 15 residues. V dropped 0 bases and J dropped 4; count of bases not matched to a gene: 3. The germline gives CDR1 SNHLY, CDR2 FYNNEI.

The chain uses TRBV5-4 and TRBJ2-3; D uncertain. Trimming removed 4 bases from V and 5 bases from J, with 11 bases in between. The germline CDR1 and CDR2 sequences are SGHNT and YYREEE (reference sequence). The CDR3 runs to 13 residues. DNA for the CDR3: TGTGCCAGCAGCCGACCCGACGGAGATACGCAGTATTTT. It encodes CASSRPDGDTQYF.

The J gene is TRBJ2-1, the V gene TRBV5-1; 7 bases match TRBD2. With 5 bases clipped from V and 6 bases from J, the junction kept 8 bases outside the gene matches. The germline CDR1 and CDR2 sequences are SGHRS and YFSETQ. This CDR3 has 14 amino acids. The CDR3 bases are TGCGCCAGCAGGAGGGAGGGGATGGGCAATGAGCAGTTCTTC. It specifies CASRREGMGNEQFF.

The genes are TRBV29-1 and TRBJ2-7, with 7 bases fitting TRBD1. Germline CDR1 and CDR2: SQVTM and ANQGSEA. V gave up 6 bases and J gave up 4 bases; unmatched junction bases: 0. This CDR3 is built from 10 residues. CDR3 DNA: TGCAGCGTCAGGGGGTACGAGCAGTACTTC. Its protein product is CSVRGYEQYF.

This clone occurred many times. Other nucleotide sequences from this sample produce the same CDR3. V and J are TRBV7-3 and TRBJ2-5; maybe TRBD2 (5 bases). The CDR3 runs to 13 residues. The V end was cut by 2 bases, the J end by 5 bases, with 9 bases between. Germline V CDR1 and CDR2: SGHTA, FQGTGA. CDR3 nucleotides: TGTGCCAGCAGCTTAGGAGGTTTGGAGACCCAGTACTTC. Its protein is CASSLGGLETQYF.

This chain uses TRBV5-4 with TRBJ1-2, with D perhaps matching TRBD1 (5 bases). This CDR3 has 13 amino acids. The germline gives CDR1 SGHNT, CDR2 YYREEE (reference sequence). With 4 bases removed from V and 6 bases from J, the gap between germline ends came to 13 bases. CDR3 amino acids: CASSPPTGDGYTF. The CDR3 DNA sequence: TGTGCCAGCAGCCCCCCCACGGGGGATGGCTACACCTTC.

CDR3 in DNA: TGTGCCAGCAGCTTAGAGAATCCTAATGAGCAGTTCTTC. Protein: CASSLENPNEQFF. The chain employs TRBV11-3 and TRBJ2-1; unclear D gene. The CDR3 spans 13 residues. V lost 0 bases, J lost 7 bases, and 7 bases lay in between. Germline V CDR1 and CDR2: SGHNT, YENEEA.

Written as DNA, the CDR3 is TGTGCCAGCAGCTTAGAAAGCGCATTGAACACCGGGGAGCTGTTTTTT. This codes for CASSLESALNTGELFF. The chain couples TRBV5-6 to TRBJ2-2; D gene uncertain. Germline assignment: CDR1 SGHDT and CDR2 YYEEEE. CDR3 size: 16 residues. V dropped 2 bases and J dropped 1 base, with 12 bases sitting between them.

The sample holds one count of this clone. The V gene is TRBV2, the J gene TRBJ2-3, with D unclear. The germline V gene encodes CDR1 SNHLY and CDR2 FYNNEI. V lost 4 bases and J lost 2, with 13 bases in between. The CDR3 loop spans 15 amino acids. CDR3 sequence reads: CASSGTVFFTDTQYF. The CDR3 nucleotides read TGTGCCAGCAGTGGGACCGTATTTTTCACAGATACGCAGTATTTT.

The rearrangement uses TRBV27 and TRBJ2-1; 10 positions agree with TRBD2. The CDR3 has 16 residues. V lost 5 bases and J lost 5; bases outside the gene matches: 9. Germline-derived CDR1 and CDR2 are MNHEY and SMNVEV (reference sequence). As DNA, the CDR3 is TGTGCCAGCAGTCCGCGTAGCGGGGGGAGGAACAATGAGCAGTTCTTC. Translated: CASSPRSGGRNNEQFF.

The genes are TRBV7-3 and TRBJ2-2; TRBD2 matches at 8 bases. There are 13 residues in the CDR3. In germline, CDR1 is SGHTA, CDR2 FQGTGA. With 8 bases clipped from V and 4 bases from J, the junction kept 3 bases outside the gene matches. The CDR3 DNA reads TGTGCCAGCGCCGGGACTAGCACCGGGGAGCTGTTTTTT. Protein product: CASAGTSTGELFF.

The chain carries TRBV6-4 and TRBJ1-2; D remains ambiguous. The CDR3 runs to 11 residues. With 4 bases removed from V and 12 bases from J, the gap between germline ends came to 12 bases. The germline V gene encodes CDR1 MRHNA and CDR2 SNTAGT. The CDR3 DNA sequence: TGTGCCAGCAGTGTGTCCCCCCCCCACACCTTC. This codes for CASSVSPPHTF.

The chain joins TRBV30 to TRBJ1-4; a weak D match, TRBD1 (5 bases). V was trimmed by 2 bases and J by 8 bases, leaving 15 bases between them. CDR1 is GTSNPN and CDR2 is SVGIG in the germline V gene (reference sequence). This CDR3 spans 14 amino acids. The CDR3 bases are TGTGCCTGGAGTCGCGGGGGGGAAACGGAAAAACTGTTTTTT. Protein product: CAWSRGGETEKLFF.

The chain recombines TRBV7-2 with TRBJ1-5; no clear D gene. V was trimmed by 5 bases and J by 3 bases, leaving 5 bases between them. This CDR3 has 12 residues. Germline V gives CDR1 SGHTA, CDR2 FQGNSA. The CDR3 bases are TGTGCCAGCAGCCGGGACAATCAGCCCCAGCATTTT. This codes for CASSRDNQPQHF.

This clone was recorded at least ten times. This sequence joins TRBV19 and TRBJ2-7, with a tentative D call TRBD2 (5 bases). Trimming took off 9 bases at V and 0 bases at J, with 15 bases between the two ends. The CDR3 is 14 amino acids. Germline CDR1 reads LNHDA; CDR2 reads SQIVND (reference sequence). CDR3 bases: TGTGCCAGCCAATCGGACCGGGGCTCCTACGAGCAGTACTTC. Protein: CASQSDRGSYEQYF.

This clone was found a few times. The genes are TRBV18 and TRBJ2-1, with TRBD2 matching over 11 bases. The CDR3 is 16 residues long. Germline values: CDR1 KGHSH, CDR2 LQKENI. The V segment lost 4 bases and the J segment 7 bases; nucleotides outside the gene matches: 9. The CDR3 is CASSLTSGSLENEQFF. CDR3 bases: TGTGCCAGCTCACTTACTAGCGGGAGTTTGGAGAATGAGCAGTTCTTC.

This chain connects TRBV25-1 to TRBJ1-2; unclear D gene. The V and J ends lost 5 bases and 7 bases respectively, with 11 bases between them. CDR1 is MGHDK, CDR2 SYGVNS, per germline. This CDR3 comprises 12 residues. Written as DNA, the CDR3 is TGTGCCAGCAGTACCCCAGGCGGTGGCTACACCTTC. Its translation is CASSTPGGGYTF.

This clone turned up a few times. The chain links TRBV19 to TRBJ2-3; D is perhaps TRBD1 (6 bases). From germline, CDR1 is LNHDA and CDR2 SQIVND (reference sequence). The CDR3 loop spans 14 amino acids. V was trimmed by 6 bases and J by 6 bases, leaving 16 bases between them. This CDR3 is CASSPGAGPDTQYF. The CDR3 nucleotides read TGTGCCAGTAGCCCAGGGGCGGGCCCGGATACGCAGTATTTT. Together with reference TRBV19 and TRBJ2-3, the CDR3 gives the full variable domain: DGGITQSPKYLFRKEGQNVTLSCEQNLNHDAMYWYRQDPGQGLRLIYYSQIVNDFQKGDIAEGYSVSREKKESFPLTVTSAQKNPTAFYLCASSPGAGPDTQYFGPGTRLTVL.

The V call is TRBV30, the J call TRBJ2-1; D perhaps matches TRBD2 (6 bases). The CDR3 has 13 residues. Deletions cut 8 bases from V and 7 bases from J, with 18 bases between. CDR1 GTSNPN and CDR2 SVGIG come from the germline V gene (reference sequence). The CDR3 sequence is CALPRTTQNEQFF. The CDR3 DNA sequence: TGTGCCCTCCCCAGGACTACCCAAAATGAGCAGTTCTTC.

The chain joins TRBV25-1 to TRBJ1-2; TRBD1 matches 7 bases. The CDR3 spans 15 residues. The V gene's germline CDR1 is MGHDK and CDR2 SYGVNS. V trimming: 6 bases; J trimming: 0 bases; junction bases outside the gene matches: 7. CDR3 in DNA: TGTGCCAGCAGGGAAGACAGGGCCCCTAACTATGGCTACACCTTC. It translates to CASREDRAPNYGYTF.